These 16 T cell receptor beta chains were sequenced from one sample in a study of OX40 agonist ivuxolimab in advanced cancers. Library preparation employed the immunoSEQ multiplex PCR assay. This immuneACCESS table, as held by TCRdb, lists in-frame sequences with V and J called but not all clones. Of the missing ones, under half trace to an unresolved V gene in checked studies; the others have no known cause. The sample table contains about 54,000 clones; only one count was recorded for roughly 81% of them. The top ten clones comprise 1.2% of the sample. The starting material was CD4+ or CD8+ T cells sorted from blood, obtained in a trial of the OX40 agonist ivuxolimab. The receptors here all came from an adult with an advanced solid tumor such as melanoma, head and neck, liver or kidney cancer.

This rearrangement joins TRBV2 to TRBJ1-2; 7 bases agree with TRBD1. There are 13 residues in the CDR3. In germline, CDR1 is SNHLY, CDR2 FYNNEI. V shed 6 bases and J 8 bases; nucleotides not matched to a gene: 9. In nucleotides, the CDR3 is TGTGCCAGCAGCGCCACGACAGGGAGCGGCTACACCTTC. Amino acids: CASSATTGSGYTF. Together with reference TRBV2 and TRBJ1-2, the CDR3 gives the full variable domain: EPEVTQTPSHQVTQMGQEVILRCVPISNHLYFYWYRQILGQKVEFLVSFYNNEISEKSEIFDDQFSVERPDGSNFTLKIRSTKLEDSAMYFCASSATTGSGYTFGSGTRLTVV.

The chain joins TRBV7-9 to TRBJ2-5; D ambiguous. The length of the CDR3 is 15 residues. Germline V CDR1 and CDR2: SEHNR, FQNEAQ (reference sequence). Trimming took off 1 base at V and 2 bases at J, with 11 bases between the two ends. The CDR3 spells CASSLGLNPQETQYF. As DNA, the CDR3 is TGTGCCAGCAGCTTAGGGCTCAACCCGCAAGAGACCCAGTACTTC.

V and J are TRBV5-4 and TRBJ1-6; D ambiguous. Deletions cut 0 bases from V and 5 bases from J, with 12 bases between. This CDR3 has 16 residues. The germline CDR1 and CDR2 sequences are SGHNT and YYREEE (reference sequence). CDR3 loop: CASSLGGRRNNSPLHF. DNA of the CDR3: TGTGCCAGCAGCTTGGGTGGCCGGAGGAATAATTCACCCCTCCACTTT.

V is TRBV6-1 and J is TRBJ2-5; 7 bases are shared with TRBD2. Germline values: CDR1 MNHNS, CDR2 SASEGT. J gave up 5 bases and V 1 base, and 7 bases lay outside the gene matches. The CDR3 is made up of 15 amino acids. The CDR3 sequence: CASSEGAGVKETQYF. Written as DNA, the CDR3 is TGTGCCAGCAGTGAAGGCGCGGGGGTAAAGGAGACCCAGTACTTC.

A few counts support this clone. DNA for the CDR3: TGTGCCAGCATGACAGGGGGTACGACTGAAGCTTTCTTT. Its translation: CASMTGGTTEAFF. This chain connects TRBV2 to TRBJ1-1, with TRBD1 matching 9 bases. V lost 7 bases to trimming and J lost 5 bases; unmatched junction nucleotides: 5. The CDR3 runs 13 residues. Germline CDR1 reads SNHLY; CDR2 reads FYNNEI.

The chain carries TRBV7-2 and TRBJ2-2; D is uncertain. Trimming removed 5 bases from V and 13 bases from J, with 11 bases in between. Germline V gives CDR1 SGHTA, CDR2 FQGNSA. The CDR3 length is 11 residues. CDR3 nucleotide sequence: TGTGCCAGCAGCCTCCTCATAGGGCTGTTTTTT. Translating gives CASSLLIGLFF.

The chain joins TRBV5-1 to TRBJ2-1; 12 bases are shared with TRBD2. Germline trimming cut 4 bases from V and 7 bases from J; bases unmatched to any gene: 9. The CDR3 is made up of 16 amino acids. Per germline, CDR1 SGHRS and CDR2 YFSETQ. The CDR3 loop reads CASSPNGGLAGNEQFF. Here the CDR3 DNA reads TGCGCCAGCAGCCCGAATGGAGGACTAGCGGGAAATGAGCAGTTCTTC.

The V gene is TRBV6-1, the J gene TRBJ1-5; TRBD1 matches at 7 bases. Per the germline V gene, CDR1 is MNHNS and CDR2 is SASEGT. This CDR3 comprises 15 residues. V was pared by 3 bases and J by 8 bases, with 10 bases of the junction left unmatched. The CDR3 coding sequence is TGTGCCAGCAGTGACGGGACAGTCTTCCTCAAGCCCCAGCATTTT. Protein: CASSDGTVFLKPQHF.

This clone was counted once. The V and J genes are TRBV28 and TRBJ2-1; tentatively, D is TRBD1 or TRBD2 (6 bases each). CDR1 MDHEN and CDR2 SYDVKM come from the germline V gene. The length of the CDR3 is 14 residues. Trimming took off 8 bases at V and 0 bases at J, with 11 bases between the two ends. The CDR3 coding sequence is TGTGCCAGCTGGAGGGGGGACTCCTACAATGAGCAGTTCTTC. The encoded protein is CASWRGDSYNEQFF.

The rearrangement uses TRBV7-2 and TRBJ2-7, with no clear D. CDR1 is SGHTA, CDR2 FQGNSA, per germline. CDR3 length: 15 amino acids. V lost 6 bases and J lost 0, with 15 bases in between. The CDR3 is CASSFTSQDSYEQYF. DNA of the CDR3: TGTGCCAGCAGTTTTACAAGCCAGGACTCCTACGAGCAGTACTTC.

CDR3 sequence reads: CASSLVPTTEAFF. DNA for the CDR3: TGTGCCAGCAGTTTAGTACCCACTACTGAAGCTTTCTTT. The chain combines TRBV27 with TRBJ1-1; D ambiguous. The CDR3 sequence is 13 residues long. Trimming took 2 bases from V and 5 from J, leaving 9 bases between them. CDR1 is MNHEY, CDR2 SMNVEV, per germline (reference sequence).

The rearrangement joins TRBV19 to TRBJ2-4, with 7 bases that match TRBD2. Trimming at V came to 3 bases and at J to 10 bases, leaving 0 bases not matched to a gene. CDR1 LNHDA and CDR2 SQIVND come from the germline V gene (reference sequence). The CDR3 consists of 11 residues. CDR3: CASSISGIQYF. CDR3 nucleotides: TGTGCCAGTAGTATTAGCGGGATTCAGTACTTC.

This clone turned up a few times. The chain joins TRBV6-5 to TRBJ1-1; D not certain. Germline loops: CDR1 MNHEY, CDR2 SVGAGI. The CDR3 consists of 14 residues. V lost 5 bases and J lost 0, with 10 bases in between. CDR3 amino acids: CASSPFNLNTEAFF. CDR3 nucleotide sequence: TGTGCCAGCAGTCCCTTTAACTTGAACACTGAAGCTTTCTTT.

This rearrangement joins TRBV18 to TRBJ2-6; D remains ambiguous. V was trimmed by 2 bases and J by 1 base, leaving 0 bases between them. The CDR3 contains 13 residues. Germline V gene lookup returns CDR1 KGHSH and CDR2 LQKENI. The CDR3 sequence: CASSPSGANVLTF. The DNA for the CDR3 is TGTGCCAGCTCACCATCTGGGGCCAACGTCCTGACTTTC.

The V call is TRBV7-2, the J call TRBJ2-3; weak D call: TRBD2 (6 bases). The germline CDR1 and CDR2 sequences are SGHTA and FQGNSA. The CDR3 consists of 16 residues. The ends were cut back, 1 base at V and 0 bases at J, with 11 bases in the middle. The CDR3 region has the DNA TGTGCCAGCAGCTTAGTTTCCAGCGGGAGCACAGATACGCAGTATTTT. Amino acids: CASSLVSSGSTDTQYF.

This rearrangement joins TRBV5-1 to TRBJ1-4; 7 positions match TRBD1. J lost 10 bases, V lost 0 bases, and 6 bases had no gene match. Germline V lookup: CDR1 SGHRS, CDR2 YFSETQ. This CDR3 comprises 14 residues. The CDR3 nucleotides are TGCGCCAGCAGCTTGGGACAGGGAGGTGGAAAACTGTTTTTT. Its translation: CASSLGQGGGKLFF.